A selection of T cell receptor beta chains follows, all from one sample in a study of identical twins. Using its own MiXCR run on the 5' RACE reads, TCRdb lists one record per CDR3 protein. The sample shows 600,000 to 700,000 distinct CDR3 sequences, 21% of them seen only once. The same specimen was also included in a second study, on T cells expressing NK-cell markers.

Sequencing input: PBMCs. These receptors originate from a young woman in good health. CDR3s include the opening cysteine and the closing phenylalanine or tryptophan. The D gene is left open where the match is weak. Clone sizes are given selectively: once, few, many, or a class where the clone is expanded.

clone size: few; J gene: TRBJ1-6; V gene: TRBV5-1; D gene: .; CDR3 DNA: TGCGCCAGCAGCCGCCAGGCTAACAGGAATTCACCCCTCCACTTT; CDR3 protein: CASSRQANRNSPLHF
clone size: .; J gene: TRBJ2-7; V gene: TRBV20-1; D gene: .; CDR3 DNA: TGCAGTGCTAGAGAGGGGGCGCGGGGCTCCTACGAGCAGTACTTC; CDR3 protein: CSAREGARGSYEQYF
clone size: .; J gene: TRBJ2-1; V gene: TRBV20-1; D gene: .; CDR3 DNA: TGCAGTGCGGGATCCGGTCGGGGGCGGAATGAGCAGTTCTTC; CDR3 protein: CSAGSGRGRNEQFF
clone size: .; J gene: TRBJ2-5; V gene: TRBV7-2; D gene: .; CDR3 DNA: TGTGCCAGCAGGAGGGGCCGTAATCTCCAAGAGACCCAGTACTTC; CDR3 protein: CASRRGRNLQETQYF
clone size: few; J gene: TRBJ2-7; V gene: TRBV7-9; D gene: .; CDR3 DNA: TGTGCCAGCAGCCCATTCTCCTACGAGCAGTACTTC; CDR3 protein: CASSPFSYEQYF
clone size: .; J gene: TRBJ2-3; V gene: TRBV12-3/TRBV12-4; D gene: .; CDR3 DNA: TGTGCCAGCACCCCGGGCTTCCTCACAGATACGCAGTATTTT; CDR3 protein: CASTPGFLTDTQYF
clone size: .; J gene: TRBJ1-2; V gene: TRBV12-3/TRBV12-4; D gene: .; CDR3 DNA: TGTGCCAGCAGTAGGGCCTTTCTTCTTAACTATGGCTACACCTTC; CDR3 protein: CASSRAFLLNYGYTF
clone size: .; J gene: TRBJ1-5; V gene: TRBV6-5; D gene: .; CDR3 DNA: TGTGCCAGCAGTTACCACCTAACCGTGGAGGGAAGTTGCAATCAGCCCCAGCATTTT; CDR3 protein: CASSYHLTVEGSCNQPQHF
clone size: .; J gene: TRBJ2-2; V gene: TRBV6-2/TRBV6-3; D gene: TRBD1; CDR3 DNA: TGTGCCAGTGTACAGGGGGCCGGGGAGCTGTTTTTT; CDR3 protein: CASVQGAGELFF
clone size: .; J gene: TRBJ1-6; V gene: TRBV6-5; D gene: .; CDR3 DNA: TGTGCCAGCAGTTACGACGGGAGGGCGAATTCACCCCTCCACTTT; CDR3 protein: CASSYDGRANSPLHF
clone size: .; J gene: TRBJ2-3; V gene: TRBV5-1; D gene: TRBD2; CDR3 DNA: TGCGCCAGCAGAGTTACTAGCGGGGGGCGAGGGGATACGCAGTATTTT; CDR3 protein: CASRVTSGGRGDTQYF
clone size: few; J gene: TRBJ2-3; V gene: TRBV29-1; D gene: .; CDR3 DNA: TGCAGCCAGGGTTCCGCAGATACGCAGTATTTT; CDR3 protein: CSQGSADTQYF
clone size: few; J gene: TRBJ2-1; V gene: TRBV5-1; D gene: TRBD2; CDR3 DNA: TGCGCCAGCAGCATACTAGCGGAACCCTACAATGAGCAGTTCTTC; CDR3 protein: CASSILAEPYNEQFF
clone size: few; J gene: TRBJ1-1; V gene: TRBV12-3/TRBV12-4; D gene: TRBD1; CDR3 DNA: TGTGCCAGCAGTTTAACAGGGGAAGGATTGGAAGCTTTCTTT; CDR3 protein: CASSLTGEGLEAFF
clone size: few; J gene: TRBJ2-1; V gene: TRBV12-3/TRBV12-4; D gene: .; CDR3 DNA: TGTGCCAGCAGCCGTTCGCTTTCAGGGCAGTTCTTC; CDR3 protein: CASSRSLSGQFF
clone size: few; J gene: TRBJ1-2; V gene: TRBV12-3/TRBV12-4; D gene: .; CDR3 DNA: TGTGCCAGCTATTTCTCCGGGACCTGGGGGGGCTACACCTTC; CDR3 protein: CASYFSGTWGGYTF
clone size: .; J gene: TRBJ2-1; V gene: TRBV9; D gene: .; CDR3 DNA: TGTGCCAGCAGCGGGGGGAGGTATGAGCAGTTCTTC; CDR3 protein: CASSGGRYEQFF
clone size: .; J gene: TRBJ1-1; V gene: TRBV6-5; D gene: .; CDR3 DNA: TGTGCCAGCAGTTACACAGACAACACTGAAGCTTTCTTT; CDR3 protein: CASSYTDNTEAFF
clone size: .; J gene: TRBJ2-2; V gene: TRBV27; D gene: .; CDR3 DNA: TGTGCCAGCAGTCTCAAACCGGGGAGTAGCGCCCGGGAGCTGTTTTTT; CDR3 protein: CASSLKPGSSARELFF
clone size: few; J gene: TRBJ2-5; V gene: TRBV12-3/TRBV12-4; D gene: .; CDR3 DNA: TGTGCCAGCACCCGAAACGCGGGAAAAGAGACCCAGTACTTC; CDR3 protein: CASTRNAGKETQYF
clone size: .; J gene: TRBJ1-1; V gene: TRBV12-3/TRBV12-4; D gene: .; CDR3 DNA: TGTGCCAGCAGTCAGTCCGCGGGGACCTGGGCTTTCTTT; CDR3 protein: CASSQSAGTWAFF
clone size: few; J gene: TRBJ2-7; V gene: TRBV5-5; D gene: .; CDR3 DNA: TGTGCCAGCAGCTTGGCCGCTAGCGACTACGAGCAGTACTTC; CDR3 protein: CASSLAASDYEQYF